The present T cell receptor (beta chain) was sequenced within a study of immune evolution from preneoplasia to lung adenocarcinoma. Clones were read by immunoSEQ multiplex PCR, and TCRdb kept only the in-frame ones, dropping some. The sample has just under 5,000 clones, 81% seen once. Germline CDR1 MNHNS, CDR2 SASEGT. The CDR3 is 13 amino acids. The trim removed 7 bases at V and 3 bases at J, leaving 5 bases unmatched. Between the mid-2010s and the late 2010s, patients underwent resection in Japan or China. Comments on this clone: Its specificity is not known.

Findings and caveats of the study: Clonality was highest in normal lung, lower in later-stage lesions apparently.

Sequences were obtained from FFPE adjacent normal lung tissue. The TCR comes from a donor older than 65 with lung adenocarcinoma. J is TRBJ2-7 and V is TRBV6-1; TRBD2 matches at 8 bases. CDR3 sequence: CASMVAGIYEQYF. Written as DNA, the CDR3 is TGTGCCAGCATGGTAGCGGGAATCTACGAGCAGTACTTC.